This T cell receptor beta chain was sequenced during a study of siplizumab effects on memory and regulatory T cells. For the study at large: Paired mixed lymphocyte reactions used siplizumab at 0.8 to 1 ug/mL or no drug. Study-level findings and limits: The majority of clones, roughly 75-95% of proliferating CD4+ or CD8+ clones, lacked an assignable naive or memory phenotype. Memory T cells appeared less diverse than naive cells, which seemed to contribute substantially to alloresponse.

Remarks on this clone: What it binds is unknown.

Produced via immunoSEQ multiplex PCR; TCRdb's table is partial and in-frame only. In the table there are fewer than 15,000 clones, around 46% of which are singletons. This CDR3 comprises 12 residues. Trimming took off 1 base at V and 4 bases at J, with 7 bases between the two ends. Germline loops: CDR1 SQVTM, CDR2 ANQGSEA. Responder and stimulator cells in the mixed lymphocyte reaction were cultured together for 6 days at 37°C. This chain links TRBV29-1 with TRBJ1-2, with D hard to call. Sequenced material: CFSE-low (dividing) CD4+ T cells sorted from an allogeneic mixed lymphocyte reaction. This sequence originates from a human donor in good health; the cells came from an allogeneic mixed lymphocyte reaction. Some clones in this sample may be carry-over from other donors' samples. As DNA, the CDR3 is TGCAGCGTTGAAGGAGTGCGCTATGGCTACACCTTC. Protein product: CSVEGVRYGYTF.